These 8 T cell receptor beta chains originate from one sample sequenced in a study of cytomegalovirus exposure and HLA in healthy donors. Profiling relied on immunoSEQ multiplex PCR, and the TCRdb table lists in-frame clones only, not all of them. Of about 240,000 clones in the sample, more than 75% were seen once. Sequencing used PBMCs. All receptors come from a man aged 18 to 29 in good health and CMV-seronegative.

The chain is built from TRBV19 and TRBJ1-3, with 8 bases fitting TRBD1. V shed 6 bases, J shed 0 bases, and the junction held 4 bases outside the gene matches. CDR3 length equals 15 residues. The germline V gene encodes CDR1 LNHDA and CDR2 SQIVND (reference sequence). CDR3: CASRRDRSSGNTIYF. CDR3 nucleotides: TGTGCCAGTAGACGGGACAGGAGCTCTGGAAACACCATATATTTT.

The chain links TRBV28 to TRBJ2-5; a possible D gene is TRBD1 (5 bases). V shed 5 bases and J shed 4 bases, with 14 bases lying between them. Per germline, CDR1 MDHEN and CDR2 SYDVKM. CDR3 length equals 14 residues. CDR3 region: CASSAHQGPETQYF. CDR3 coding DNA: TGTGCCAGCAGTGCCCATCAGGGTCCAGAGACCCAGTACTTC.

The V and J genes are TRBV6-5 and TRBJ2-5; D remains unclear. Germline CDR1 reads MNHEY; CDR2 reads SVGAGI. The ends were cut back, 6 bases at V and 1 base at J, with 15 bases in the middle. The CDR3 spans 15 residues. The CDR3 nucleotides are TGTGCCAGCAGCCAACGGTCGAGTTCCCAAGAGACCCAGTACTTC. It specifies CASSQRSSSQETQYF.

The chain joins TRBV4-3 to TRBJ2-7, with D unclear. The CDR3 contains 16 residues. Looked up from germline, CDR1 is LGHNA and CDR2 is YSLEER. With 1 base removed from V and 0 bases from J, the gap between germline ends came to 13 bases. The CDR3 region is CASSQVLASSSYEQYF. Here the CDR3 DNA reads TGCGCCAGCAGCCAAGTATTAGCAAGTAGCTCCTACGAGCAGTACTTC.

The rearrangement joins TRBV10-1 to TRBJ2-1, with unresolved D. The germline V and J ends were trimmed by 5 bases and 6 bases, with 14 bases remaining between them. From germline, CDR1 is WNHNN and CDR2 SYGVQD (reference sequence). The CDR3 has 14 amino acids. The CDR3 nucleotides read TGCGCCAGCAGTAGCTATCCGCGTTTCAATGAGCAGTTCTTC. This gives the protein CASSSYPRFNEQFF.

The chain couples TRBV4-3 to TRBJ1-1; a weak D match, TRBD1 (6 bases). V lost 0 bases to trimming and J lost 4 bases, with 18 bases between them. Germline CDR1 reads LGHNA; CDR2 reads YSLEER. This CDR3 contains 17 residues. In DNA, the CDR3 is TGCGCCAGCAGCCAAGATTTCCCAGGGGTTTATGGCACTGAAGCTTTCTTT. As protein: CASSQDFPGVYGTEAFF.

The chain uses TRBV5-4 and TRBJ2-1; 9 bases line up with TRBD1. With 1 base clipped from V and 3 bases from J, the junction kept 8 bases outside the gene matches. CDR3 size: 17 residues. The V gene's germline CDR1 is SGHNT and CDR2 YYREEE (reference sequence). CDR3 residues: CASSLTPTGGNYNEQFF. The CDR3 bases are TGTGCCAGCAGCTTGACCCCTACAGGGGGCAACTACAATGAGCAGTTCTTC. The complete variable domain, with remaining parts taken from reference TRBV5-4 and TRBJ2-1, reads ETGVTQSPTHLIKTRGQQVTLRCSSQSGHNTVSWYQQALGQGPQFIFQYYREEENGRGNFPPRFSGLQFPNYSSELNVNALELDDSALYLCASSLTPTGGNYNEQFFGPGTRLTVL.

The CDR3, as DNA: TGTGCCAGCAGCTTAGGACGAGGGGGTGGCACTGAAGCTTTCTTT. Translating gives CASSLGRGGGTEAFF. The chain has TRBV7-2 and TRBJ1-1, with D perhaps TRBD1 (6 bases). In germline, CDR1 is SGHTA, CDR2 FQGNSA. The CDR3 is 15 amino acids. With 1 base removed from V and 4 bases from J, the gap between germline ends came to 13 bases.